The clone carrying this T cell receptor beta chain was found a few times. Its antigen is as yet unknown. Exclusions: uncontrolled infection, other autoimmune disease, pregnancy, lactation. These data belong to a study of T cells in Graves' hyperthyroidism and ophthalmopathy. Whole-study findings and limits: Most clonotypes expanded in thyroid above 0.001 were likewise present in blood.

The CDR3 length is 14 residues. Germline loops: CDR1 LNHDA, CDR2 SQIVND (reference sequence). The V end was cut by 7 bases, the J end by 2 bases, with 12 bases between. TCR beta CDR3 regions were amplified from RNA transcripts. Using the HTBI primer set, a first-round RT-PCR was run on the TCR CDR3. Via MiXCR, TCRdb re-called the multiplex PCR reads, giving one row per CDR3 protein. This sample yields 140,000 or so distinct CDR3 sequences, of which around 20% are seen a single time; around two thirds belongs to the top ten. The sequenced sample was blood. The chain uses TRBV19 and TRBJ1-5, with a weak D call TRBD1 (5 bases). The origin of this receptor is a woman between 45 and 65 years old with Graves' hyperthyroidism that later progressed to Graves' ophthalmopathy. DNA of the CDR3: TGTGCCAGTACCCGGGGCTCGGGCAATCAGCCCCAGCATTTT. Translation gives CASTRGSGNQPQHF.